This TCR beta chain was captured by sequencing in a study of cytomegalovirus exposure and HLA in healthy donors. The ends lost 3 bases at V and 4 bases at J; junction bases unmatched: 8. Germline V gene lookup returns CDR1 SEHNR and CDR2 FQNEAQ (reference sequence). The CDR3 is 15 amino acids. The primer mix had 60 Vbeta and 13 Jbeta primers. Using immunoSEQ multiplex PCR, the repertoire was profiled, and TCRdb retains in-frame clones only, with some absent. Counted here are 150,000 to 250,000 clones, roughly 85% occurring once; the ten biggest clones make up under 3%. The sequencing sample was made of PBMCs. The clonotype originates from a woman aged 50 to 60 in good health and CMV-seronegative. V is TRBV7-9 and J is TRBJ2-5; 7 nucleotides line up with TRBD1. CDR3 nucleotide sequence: TGTGCCAGCAGCTTGACAGGGTTTAAAGGAGAGACCCAGTACTTC. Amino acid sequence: CASSLTGFKGETQYF.